This T cell receptor beta chain was sequenced in a study of blood T cells in healthy people across ages. The study, taken as a whole, reports: More naive CD4+ cells and higher diversity marked long-lived donors relative to aged donors. The CMV status of each donor remained undetermined, and this could have confounded shifts in expanded clonotypes.

Worth noting for this clonotype: What it binds is not known.

Total RNA was isolated from each sample in quantities of at least 5 micrograms. It was with a sample-barcoded 5' primer and a J-beta primer mix that a second PCR of roughly 7 to 12 cycles was run. TCRdb passed the 5' RACE reads through MiXCR, listing each CDR3 protein once. The sample shows around 520,000 distinct CDR3 sequences, around a quarter of them seen only once. These data are also associated with another study on T cells of mothers and their children.

The receptor was derived from a boy between 2 and 10 years old in good health. The sample was blood.

CDR3 sequence reads: CASSSPTNRAQETQYF. As DNA, the CDR3 is TGTGCCAGCAGCTCTCCGACCAACAGGGCTCAAGAGACCCAGTACTTC. The V gene is TRBV7-9, the J gene TRBJ2-5, with D possibly matching TRBD1 (6 bases). Per the germline V gene, CDR1 is SEHNR and CDR2 is FQNEAQ (reference sequence). With 4 bases removed from V and 2 bases from J, the gap between germline ends came to 17 bases. The CDR3 spans 16 residues.